This TCR beta chain emerged from a study of blood T cells in healthy people across ages. The second PCR ran roughly 6 to 11 cycles with a sample-barcoded 5' primer and J-beta primers. Every single cDNA molecule received a tag from a template-switch adaptor with 12 random nucleotides. Every sample gave at least 2.5 million paired-end reads containing CDR3. TCRdb independently ran MiXCR on the 5' RACE reads; one entry per CDR3 protein. The sample yields about 1,800,000 distinct CDR3 sequences, 25% to 30% seen once. Total RNA extracted from each sample amounted to at least 5 micrograms. This clonotype was obtained from a woman aged 25 to 39 in good health. Sequenced sample: blood.

The CDR3 DNA follows: TGTGCCGTCGGTGATGAATTGAGAGGGGGGTACAATGAGCAGTTCTTC. This translates into CAVGDELRGGYNEQFF. The chain employs TRBV10-3 and TRBJ2-1; D possibly uses TRBD1 or TRBD2 (6 bases each). CDR3 size: 16 residues. Germline lookup yields CDR1 ENHRY and CDR2 SYGVKD. The germline V and J ends were trimmed by 11 bases and 4 bases, with 24 bases remaining between them.